Presented here are 29 T cell receptor beta chains from one specimen sequenced in a study of blood T cell repertoires in COVID-19. TCRdb's table, derived via immunoSEQ multiplex PCR, lists solely in-frame clones and lacks some. Of 350,000 to 550,000 clones in the sample, around 87% were seen once. Sequencing input: PBMCs or T cells enriched from blood (not recorded which). These receptor sequences come from a man aged 30-40 years who had recovered from COVID-19.

This clone was counted only a few times. V usage is TRBV18 and J usage is TRBJ2-7; the match to TRBD1 covers 7 bases. CDR1 KGHSH and CDR2 LQKENI come from the germline V gene. CDR3 size: 15 residues. J gave up 2 bases and V 2 bases, and 6 bases lay outside the gene matches. The CDR3 region is CASSPGGTETYEQYF. In DNA, the CDR3 is TGTGCCAGCTCACCAGGTGGGACAGAAACCTACGAGCAGTACTTC.

This clone appeared once. V gene TRBV11-2 combines with J gene TRBJ2-2, with a tentative D call TRBD1 (6 bases). V lost 8 bases and J lost 1, with 14 bases in between. CDR3 length: 15 amino acids. Germline V gene sequence: CDR1 SGHAT, CDR2 FQNNGV. CDR3 sequence (DNA): TGTGCCAGCGCAGGGGCCCTCTGGAACACCGGGGAGCTGTTTTTT. Protein: CASAGALWNTGELFF. The variable domain in full, completed from reference TRBV11-2 and TRBJ2-2, reads EAGVAQSPRYKIIEKRQSVAFWCNPISGHATLYWYQQILGQGPKLLIQFQNNGVVDDSQLPKDRFSAERLKGVDSTLKIQPAKLEDSAVYLCASAGALWNTGELFFGEGSRLTVL.

This clone was picked up one time. CDR3: CASRTGQQYLYGYTF. CDR3 sequence (DNA): TGTGCCAGCAGAACGGGACAACAATATCTCTATGGCTACACCTTC. This chain connects TRBV6-5 to TRBJ1-2; D might be TRBD1 (6 bases). Germline V lookup: CDR1 MNHEY, CDR2 SVGAGI. The CDR3 consists of 15 residues. V gave up 6 bases and J gave up 4 bases, with 18 bases separating them.

This chain connects TRBV29-1 to TRBJ2-7, with D perhaps matching TRBD1 (5 bases). CDR1 and CDR2 (germline): SQVTM, ANQGSEA. V gave up 6 bases and J gave up 0 bases, with 9 bases separating them. The CDR3 is made up of 12 amino acids. The CDR3 coding sequence is TGCAGCGTGGGGCGGAACTCCTACGAGCAGTACTTC. Protein sequence: CSVGRNSYEQYF.

This clone has more than one count but fewer than ten. The J gene is TRBJ2-2, the V gene TRBV7-8; possibly TRBD2 for D (5 bases). Deletions cut 3 bases from V and 6 bases from J, with 11 bases between. The CDR3 contains 14 residues. Germline CDR1 is SGHVS and CDR2 is FQNEAQ. CDR3 sequence: CASSLGSGPGELFF. The CDR3 coding sequence is TGTGCCAGCAGCTTGGGAAGCGGTCCCGGGGAGCTGTTTTTT. The full variable domain, completed using reference TRBV7-8 and TRBJ2-2, is GAGVSQSPRYKVAKRGQDVALRCDPISGHVSLFWYQQALGQGPEFLTYFQNEAQLDKSGLPSDRFFAERPEGSVSTLKIQRTQQEDSAVYLCASSLGSGPGELFFGEGSRLTVL.

V gene TRBV5-6 combines with J gene TRBJ2-3; D is uncertain. V lost 0 bases to trimming and J lost 2 bases, with 19 bases between them. Germline CDR1 is SGHDT and CDR2 is YYEEEE. This CDR3 contains 18 residues. CDR3 residues: CASSLDVNLEIVTDTQYF. CDR3 sequence (DNA): TGTGCCAGCAGCTTGGACGTAAACCTAGAGATAGTCACAGATACGCAGTATTTT.

The V gene is TRBV19, the J gene TRBJ1-2, with a tentative D call TRBD1 (5 bases). CDR3 length: 12 residues. V shed 3 bases and J shed 7 bases, with 9 bases lying between them. The germline V gene has CDR1 LNHDA and CDR2 SQIVND (reference sequence). CDR3 in DNA: TGTGCCAGTAGTATCCCCGGGGGTGGCTACACCTTC. Translating gives CASSIPGGGYTF.

The J gene is TRBJ1-1, the V gene TRBV10-1, with TRBD1 as a possible D gene (6 bases). The CDR3 extends over 13 amino acids. The V and J ends lost 5 bases and 0 bases respectively, with 7 bases between them. The V gene's germline CDR1 is WNHNN and CDR2 SYGVQD (reference sequence). CDR3 DNA: TGCGCCAGCAGTAGGACAGTGAACACTGAAGCTTTCTTT. Translated, it gives CASSRTVNTEAFF.

This chain uses TRBV4-2 with TRBJ2-5, with D hard to call. In germline, CDR1 is LGHNA, CDR2 YNFKEQ. The CDR3 has 13 residues. The ends were cut back, 0 bases at V and 5 bases at J, with 7 bases in the middle. The CDR3 here is CASSQDPRETQYF. CDR3 DNA sequence: TGTGCCAGCAGCCAAGATCCGAGGGAGACCCAGTACTTC.

J is TRBJ2-2 and V is TRBV20-1, with 11 bases lining up with TRBD2. The germline V gene has CDR1 DFQATT and CDR2 SNEGSKA (reference sequence). The CDR3 has 16 amino acids. Trimming at V came to 3 bases and at J to 4 bases, leaving 7 bases not matched to a gene. The CDR3 here is CSASLAGGPSTGELFF. The CDR3 DNA is TGCAGTGCTAGTTTAGCGGGAGGGCCGAGCACCGGGGAGCTGTTTTTT.

The V call is TRBV25-1, the J call TRBJ2-5, with 7 nucleotides matching TRBD1. CDR1 and CDR2 (germline): MGHDK, SYGVNS. The V gene end was trimmed by 3 bases and the J gene end by 2 bases; junction bases not matched to a gene: 6. The CDR3 extends over 15 amino acids. CDR3 region: CASSESTGRQETQYF. For the CDR3, the DNA is TGTGCCAGCAGTGAGTCGACAGGGAGACAAGAGACCCAGTACTTC.

This clone was seen only once. The J gene is TRBJ2-2, the V gene TRBV28, with 9 bases that match TRBD1. The ends lost 10 bases at V and 1 base at J; junction bases unmatched: 4. This CDR3 region has 14 residues. The germline V gene encodes CDR1 MDHEN and CDR2 SYDVKM. The CDR3: CATTGGMNTGELFF. The CDR3 DNA is TGTGCCACGACAGGGGGTATGAACACCGGGGAGCTGTTTTTT.

This clone has only one observation. The rearrangement links TRBV9 to TRBJ1-1, with D unresolved. The CDR3 has 14 amino acids. V was shortened by 7 bases and J by 1 base, with 14 bases between the two germline ends. Germline V CDR1 and CDR2: SGDLS, YYNGEE. CDR3 nucleotide sequence: TGTGCCAGCGGAGGCCTCGGAGGGAACACTGAAGCTTTCTTT. Translating gives CASGGLGGNTEAFF. Drawing the rest from reference TRBV9 and TRBJ1-1, the complete variable domain is DSGVTQTPKHLITATGQRVTLRCSPRSGDLSVYWYQQSLDQGLQFLIQYYNGEERAKGNILERFSAQQFPDLHSELNLSSLELGDSALYFCASGGLGGNTEAFFGQGTRLTVV.

In this sample, this clone turned up once. The chain has TRBV28 and TRBJ2-7; D possibly corresponds to TRBD2 (5 bases). The V gene's germline CDR1 is MDHEN and CDR2 SYDVKM. V lost 3 bases, J lost 6 bases, and 15 bases lay in between. The length of the CDR3 is 14 residues. Here the CDR3 reads CASSFPGGHGEQYF. The CDR3, as DNA: TGTGCCAGCAGTTTTCCCGGAGGCCATGGCGAGCAGTACTTC.

The chain employs TRBV14 and TRBJ1-6; D perhaps matches TRBD1 (6 bases). The CDR3 loop spans 15 amino acids. V was pared by 4 bases and J by 7 bases, with 14 bases between. Looked up from germline, CDR1 is SGHDN and CDR2 is FVKESK. The CDR3 region is CASSLRGGDNSPLHF. The CDR3 DNA reads as TGTGCCAGCAGCCTAAGAGGGGGTGACAATTCACCCCTCCACTTT.

The sample holds one count of this clone. V usage is TRBV19 and J usage is TRBJ1-2; maybe TRBD1 (5 bases). The V gene's germline CDR1 is LNHDA and CDR2 SQIVND (reference sequence). With 1 base removed from V and 5 bases from J, the gap between germline ends came to 8 bases. The CDR3 sequence is 13 residues long. CDR3 protein: CASSIVPGYGYTF. The CDR3 DNA reads TGTGCCAGTAGTATAGTCCCAGGGTATGGCTACACCTTC.

J is TRBJ2-5 and V is TRBV5-1, with a possible D match to TRBD1 (6 bases). The ends were cut back, 5 bases at V and 5 bases at J, with 25 bases in the middle. The CDR3 length is 17 residues. Per the germline V gene, CDR1 is SGHRS and CDR2 is YFSETQ. CDR3 DNA sequence: TGCGCCAGCAGGCGGCCTACAGGGTGGTCGGATTGGGAGACCCAGTACTTC. It specifies CASRRPTGWSDWETQYF.

The genes are TRBV7-9 and TRBJ2-7; D is perhaps TRBD2 (6 bases). V was clipped by 5 bases and J by 4 bases, with 24 bases between them. The CDR3 length is 17 residues. CDR1 and CDR2 (germline): SEHNR, FQNEAQ (reference sequence). The CDR3 nucleotides read TGTGCCAGCAGCGCCGGCACCGGAGGGGCGGGGTGGTACGAGCAGTACTTC. This gives the protein CASSAGTGGAGWYEQYF.

This rearrangement joins TRBV19 to TRBJ2-1; D might be TRBD2 (9 bases). Germline V gene lookup returns CDR1 LNHDA and CDR2 SQIVND (reference sequence). This CDR3 is built from 17 residues. V was clipped by 6 bases and J by 6 bases, with 24 bases between them. The CDR3 DNA reads TGTGCCAGTAGCCCACCCAGGGGGCTAGCGGGAATCAATGAGCAGTTCTTC. Its translation: CASSPPRGLAGINEQFF.

The chain couples TRBV7-9 to TRBJ2-4; D is unresolved. The V end was cut by 1 base, the J end by 1 base, with 11 bases between. CDR1 is SEHNR, CDR2 FQNEAQ, per germline (reference sequence). The length of the CDR3 is 16 residues. The CDR3 protein is CASSLGLDKAKNIQYF. The CDR3 coding sequence is TGTGCCAGCAGCTTAGGGTTAGACAAGGCCAAAAACATTCAGTACTTC.

J is TRBJ2-1 and V is TRBV28; 8 nucleotides line up with TRBD2. V trimming: 4 bases; J trimming: 4 bases; junction bases outside the gene matches: 3. Germline assignment: CDR1 MDHEN and CDR2 SYDVKM. The CDR3 is 14 amino acids. As DNA, the CDR3 is TGTGCCAGCAGTTCACTAGCGGAGTACAATGAGCAGTTCTTC. Amino acid sequence: CASSSLAEYNEQFF.

The CDR3 reads CASSLEQGFNQPQHF. For the CDR3, the DNA is TGTGCCAGCAGCTTAGAACAGGGATTCAATCAGCCCCAGCATTTT. V gene TRBV11-2 combines with J gene TRBJ1-5; TRBD1 might be the D (6 bases). CDR1 is SGHAT and CDR2 is FQNNGV in the germline V gene. CDR3 length: 15 amino acids. Trimming left V 0 bases short and J 3 bases short, with 9 bases between.

The chain links TRBV28 to TRBJ1-2, with no clear D. CDR1 is MDHEN, CDR2 SYDVKM, per germline. The CDR3 contains 15 residues. The V gene lost 7 bases and the J gene lost 4 bases, with 19 bases spanning the gap. CDR3 DNA sequence: TGTGCCAGCAAGCCCTCTCAGGTGGGCGCCTATGGCTACACCTTC. Amino acids: CASKPSQVGAYGYTF.

The CDR3 sequence: CASASDSSYEQYF. The CDR3 coding sequence is TGCGCCAGCGCTAGTGACAGTTCCTACGAGCAGTACTTC. The rearrangement joins TRBV5-1 to TRBJ2-7, with TRBD1 as a possible D gene (5 bases). Per the germline V gene, CDR1 is SGHRS and CDR2 is YFSETQ. V dropped 7 bases and J dropped 1 base, with 12 bases sitting between them. The CDR3 has 13 residues.

The chain couples TRBV7-3 to TRBJ2-7, with TRBD1 as a possible D gene (5 bases). The germline gives CDR1 SGHTA, CDR2 FQGTGA. The CDR3 totals 14 residues. Trimming took 5 bases from V and 3 from J, leaving 14 bases between them. The CDR3 reads CASSPRVPGYEQYF. In DNA, the CDR3 is TGTGCCAGCAGCCCCAGGGTTCCTGGCTACGAGCAGTACTTC.

The count of this clone is one. The V call is TRBV30, the J call TRBJ2-5, with D possibly being TRBD2 (5 bases). The CDR3 extends over 13 amino acids. CDR1 is GTSNPN and CDR2 is SVGIG in the germline V gene (reference sequence). Trimming stripped 2 bases from V and 4 bases from J, with 11 bases between. CDR3 nucleotide sequence: TGTGCCTGGAGTCGCGTTCGGGGAGAGACCCAGTACTTC. Translating it yields CAWSRVRGETQYF.

The J gene is TRBJ2-7, the V gene TRBV29-1; 8 nucleotides line up with TRBD2. V lost 7 bases and J lost 3; bases outside the gene matches: 2. This CDR3 is 11 amino acids long. Germline V gene lookup returns CDR1 SQVTM and CDR2 ANQGSEA. The CDR3, as DNA: TGCAGCGCGGGACTAGACTACGAGCAGTACTTC. Translating gives CSAGLDYEQYF.

The V gene is TRBV18, the J gene TRBJ1-3; no clear D. Germline values: CDR1 KGHSH, CDR2 LQKENI. V gave up 3 bases and J gave up 0 bases, with 18 bases separating them. This CDR3 has 18 amino acids. CDR3: CASSPMARGEGSGNTIYF. As DNA, the CDR3 is TGTGCCAGCTCACCCATGGCGCGAGGTGAGGGCTCTGGAAACACCATATATTTT.

This clone has a single count. The V and J genes are TRBV18 and TRBJ1-3; TRBD1 might be the D (6 bases). Germline V gene sequence: CDR1 KGHSH, CDR2 LQKENI. The CDR3 has 17 amino acids. V dropped 3 bases and J dropped 0 bases, with 15 bases sitting between them. The CDR3 reads CASSPLRDTNSGNTIYF. CDR3 in DNA: TGTGCCAGCTCACCGCTCCGGGACACCAACTCTGGAAACACCATATATTTT. The entire variable domain, with the rest obtained from reference TRBV18 and TRBJ1-3, is as follows: NAGVMQNPRHLVRRRGQEARLRCSPMKGHSHVYWYRQLPEEGLKFMVYLQKENIIDESGMPKERFSAEFPKEGPSILRIQQVVRGDSAAYFCASSPLRDTNSGNTIYFGEGSWLTVV.